The 24 T cell receptor beta chains reported below all come from one sample, sequenced in a study of T cell responses to AZD1222 COVID-19 vaccine. TCRdb's table, derived via immunoSEQ multiplex PCR, lists solely in-frame clones and lacks some. The repertoire holds over 75,000 clones, with roughly nine tenths as singletons. The specimen comprised peripheral blood, sampled on day 0 of AZD1222 vaccination. The receptors originated from an adult in good health.

This rearrangement joins TRBV2 to TRBJ1-6; D gene uncertain. Germline-derived CDR1 and CDR2 are SNHLY and FYNNEI. CDR3 length: 16 residues. The V gene lost 5 bases and the J gene lost 9 bases, with 20 bases spanning the gap. In nucleotides, the CDR3 is TGTGCCAGCAGTCCCTCGACCGGGGTTAGGAGTTCACCCCTCCACTTT. Protein sequence: CASSPSTGVRSSPLHF.

The rearrangement uses TRBV7-9 and TRBJ1-1; possibly TRBD1 for D (6 bases). Trimming cost V 0 bases and J 0 bases, with 8 bases left between them. The CDR3 has 15 residues. Germline V gives CDR1 SEHNR, CDR2 FQNEAQ (reference sequence). CDR3 coding DNA: TGTGCCAGCAGCTTAGCGGGGGGCCTGAACACTGAAGCTTTCTTT. Translating it yields CASSLAGGLNTEAFF. Filled out from reference TRBV7-9 and TRBJ1-1, the complete variable domain reads DTGVSQNPRHKITKRGQNVTFRCDPISEHNRLYWYRQTLGQGPEFLTYFQNEAQLEKSRLLSDRFSAERPKGSFSTLEIQRTEQGDSAMYLCASSLAGGLNTEAFFGQGTRLTVV.

V gene TRBV13 combines with J gene TRBJ1-2; 8 nucleotides agree with TRBD1. With 6 bases clipped from V and 4 bases from J, the junction kept 1 base outside the gene matches. In germline, CDR1 is PRHDT, CDR2 FYEKMQ (reference sequence). The CDR3 length is 12 residues. The CDR3 DNA sequence: TGTGCCAGCAGTGACAGGGGCTATGGCTACACCTTC. Translated: CASSDRGYGYTF.

This clone was found once. The chain combines TRBV9 with TRBJ1-2, with TRBD1 as a possible D gene (5 bases). CDR3 length: 15 amino acids. The germline V gene has CDR1 SGDLS and CDR2 YYNGEE. Deletions cut 4 bases from V and 8 bases from J, with 21 bases between. This CDR3 is CASSTISGTRVGYTF. CDR3 sequence (DNA): TGTGCCAGCAGCACCATCTCCGGGACGAGGGTGGGCTACACCTTC.

The table lists this clone with a few counts. The V and J genes are TRBV5-1 and TRBJ2-7; the match to TRBD1 covers 10 bases. Germline CDR1 is SGHRS and CDR2 is YFSETQ. This CDR3 region has 15 residues. The V segment lost 4 bases and the J segment 4 bases; nucleotides outside the gene matches: 8. The CDR3 bases are TGCGCCAGCAGCGCGGGGACAGGGGCCTCTTACGAGCAGTACTTC. This codes for CASSAGTGASYEQYF.

The gene calls are TRBV9 and TRBJ2-7; 12 bases agree with TRBD2. The CDR3 has 18 residues. V trimming: 3 bases; J trimming: 0 bases; junction bases outside the gene matches: 10. Germline V gene data show CDR1 as SGDLS and CDR2 as YYNGEE. The CDR3 sequence is CASSAGLAGPSSSYEQYF. The CDR3 DNA sequence: TGTGCCAGCAGCGCGGGACTAGCGGGTCCCTCAAGCTCCTACGAGCAGTACTTC. The variable domain in full, completed from reference TRBV9 and TRBJ2-7, reads DSGVTQTPKHLITATGQRVTLRCSPRSGDLSVYWYQQSLDQGLQFLIQYYNGEERAKGNILERFSAQQFPDLHSELNLSSLELGDSALYFCASSAGLAGPSSSYEQYFGPGTRLTVT.

Here the CDR3 reads CASSLGAVGNEQFF. CDR3 coding DNA: TGTGCCAGCAGCTTAGGGGCGGTTGGCAATGAGCAGTTCTTC. The gene calls are TRBV11-2 and TRBJ2-1; no firm D call. Deletions cut 1 base from V and 6 bases from J, with 10 bases between. Germline CDR1 SGHAT, CDR2 FQNNGV. The CDR3 totals 14 residues. The full variable domain, completed using reference TRBV11-2 and TRBJ2-1, is EAGVAQSPRYKIIEKRQSVAFWCNPISGHATLYWYQQILGQGPKLLIQFQNNGVVDDSQLPKDRFSAERLKGVDSTLKIQPAKLEDSAVYLCASSLGAVGNEQFFGPGTRLTVL.

This sequence joins TRBV7-2 and TRBJ1-1; D gene ambiguous. Trimming cost V 5 bases and J 1 base, with 14 bases left between them. This CDR3 is built from 15 residues. CDR1 and CDR2 (germline): SGHTA, FQGNSA. The DNA for the CDR3 is TGTGCCAGCAGCCCCTCCCGACCACAGAACACTGAAGCTTTCTTT. The encoded protein is CASSPSRPQNTEAFF.

The chain employs TRBV7-2 and TRBJ2-3; 11 bases align to TRBD2. With V trimmed by 5 bases and J by 2 bases, 15 bases remained unmatched. CDR1 and CDR2 (germline): SGHTA, FQGNSA. The CDR3 extends over 19 amino acids. The CDR3: CASSTRLAGSSLITDTQYF. The CDR3 DNA follows: TGTGCCAGCAGCACCAGACTAGCGGGGTCCTCCTTAATCACAGATACGCAGTATTTT.

This chain links TRBV7-2 with TRBJ2-1; possible D gene TRBD1, 6 bases. CDR1 is SGHTA, CDR2 FQGNSA, per germline. This CDR3 region has 14 residues. V was trimmed by 4 bases and J by 3 bases, leaving 10 bases between them. CDR3 amino acids: CASSSDSYYNEQFF. The CDR3 nucleotides read TGTGCCAGCAGCTCGGACAGCTACTACAATGAGCAGTTCTTC.

The chain uses TRBV20-1 and TRBJ1-2, with D unclear. This CDR3 region has 11 residues. V was pared by 6 bases and J by 4 bases, with 9 bases between. Germline CDR1 and CDR2: DFQATT and SNEGSKA (reference sequence). In nucleotides, the CDR3 is TGCAGTGCGGCAGCATCCTATGGCTACACCTTC. Protein sequence: CSAAASYGYTF.

The chain is built from TRBV7-2 and TRBJ2-7; 9 bases are shared with TRBD1. CDR1 SGHTA and CDR2 FQGNSA come from the germline V gene. CDR3 length equals 15 residues. The junction had 7 bases not matched to a gene; V was cut back by 4 bases and J by 3 bases. CDR3 bases: TGTGCCAGCAGCTCAGCGGGACAGGGAATCTACGAGCAGTACTTC. Translated: CASSSAGQGIYEQYF.

V usage is TRBV24-1 and J usage is TRBJ2-3, with D perhaps matching TRBD1 or TRBD2 (5 bases each). Germline V gene sequence: CDR1 KGHDR, CDR2 SFDVKD. The CDR3 runs 15 residues. V was pared by 4 bases and J by 3 bases, with 13 bases between. The DNA for the CDR3 is TGTGCCACCAGTGAACGGGCAGGGAGAACAGATACGCAGTATTTT. It codes for CATSERAGRTDTQYF.

The genes are TRBV5-1 and TRBJ1-1; D call uncertain. V lost 0 bases, J lost 0 bases, and 6 bases lay in between. The CDR3 loop spans 14 amino acids. Germline-derived CDR1 and CDR2 are SGHRS and YFSETQ. The CDR3 bases are TGCGCCAGCAGCTTGGGTACAATGAACACTGAAGCTTTCTTT. It is translated as CASSLGTMNTEAFF.

This chain links TRBV27 with TRBJ2-3, with D unclear. Trimming took off 6 bases at V and 4 bases at J, with 11 bases between the two ends. Germline CDR1 and CDR2: MNHEY and SMNVEV (reference sequence). CDR3 length: 13 amino acids. The CDR3 reads CASSRFGPDTQYF. The CDR3 DNA reads as TGTGCCAGCAGCCGGTTCGGCCCAGATACGCAGTATTTT.

The chain is built from TRBV19 and TRBJ2-7; TRBD1 might be the D (6 bases). V gave up 4 bases and J gave up 2 bases, with 15 bases separating them. CDR1 and CDR2 (germline): LNHDA, SQIVND (reference sequence). The CDR3 is 15 residues long. CDR3 sequence reads: CASSTQGRGAYEQYF. DNA of the CDR3: TGTGCCAGTAGTACCCAGGGCAGGGGCGCCTACGAGCAGTACTTC.

This chain joins TRBV19 and TRBJ2-2; no clear D gene. The CDR3 has 14 residues. Trimming pared 3 bases from V and 2 bases from J, leaving 7 bases between. Germline V gene data show CDR1 as LNHDA and CDR2 as SQIVND (reference sequence). The CDR3 DNA is TGTGCCAGTAGTATCTTTCAAAACACCGGGGAGCTGTTTTTT. Protein product: CASSIFQNTGELFF.

The rearrangement joins TRBV7-9 to TRBJ1-1; D gene unclear. Germline CDR1 SEHNR, CDR2 FQNEAQ (reference sequence). The CDR3 consists of 16 residues. The V and J ends lost 2 bases and 0 bases respectively, with 13 bases between them. The CDR3 loop reads CASSLRSHNMNTEAFF. The CDR3 coding sequence is TGTGCCAGCAGCTTACGGTCTCACAACATGAACACTGAAGCTTTCTTT.

The chain has TRBV15 and TRBJ1-1; D remains ambiguous. Per germline, CDR1 LNHNV and CDR2 YYDKDF (reference sequence). The CDR3 is 15 residues long. Trimming took 4 bases from V and 3 from J, leaving 15 bases between them. CDR3 coding DNA: TGTGCCACCAGCATCCACAGAGTTGGGGACACTGAAGCTTTCTTT. This sequence encodes CATSIHRVGDTEAFF.

This clone was detected only once. The chain has TRBV6-5 and TRBJ2-1; D possibly uses TRBD1 or TRBD2 (5 bases each). The CDR3 is 15 amino acids. V was trimmed by 2 bases and J by 0 bases, leaving 8 bases between them. Germline-derived CDR1 and CDR2 are MNHEY and SVGAGI. The CDR3 DNA reads as TGTGCCAGCAGTTACGGGGGAGTCTCCTACAATGAGCAGTTCTTC. Translation: CASSYGGVSYNEQFF.

The V and J genes are TRBV29-1 and TRBJ2-1, with no clear D. Germline loops: CDR1 SQVTM, CDR2 ANQGSEA. The CDR3 length is 14 residues. Trimming took off 3 bases at V and 9 bases at J, with 18 bases between the two ends. The CDR3 DNA reads TGCAGCGTTGATACAGAGATTAGGTGGCGTGAGCAGTTCTTC. Protein: CSVDTEIRWREQFF.

CDR3 nucleotide sequence: TGTGCCAGCAGTGAGACGGAAAACTCTGGAAACACCATATATTTT. As protein: CASSETENSGNTIYF. The V call is TRBV6-1, the J call TRBJ1-3; D unclear. The CDR3 is made up of 15 amino acids. V dropped 3 bases and J dropped 0 bases, with 9 bases sitting between them. Germline V CDR1 and CDR2: MNHNS, SASEGT.

The CDR3 DNA reads TGTGCCAGCAGCTTAGGGATCAGGGTGAGGAACACTGAAGCTTTCTTT. Translation gives CASSLGIRVRNTEAFF. This chain connects TRBV11-2 to TRBJ1-1, with D tentatively TRBD1 (5 bases). CDR3 length: 16 amino acids. Trimming stripped 1 base from V and 1 base from J, with 13 bases between. Germline loops: CDR1 SGHAT, CDR2 FQNNGV.

This clone has a single count. V usage is TRBV7-2 and J usage is TRBJ2-2; maybe TRBD2 (7 bases). In germline, CDR1 is SGHTA, CDR2 FQGNSA. V dropped 1 base and J dropped 5 bases, with 8 bases sitting between them. This CDR3 comprises 14 residues. The CDR3 bases are TGTGCCAGCAGCTTAGAGGGGGGGACCGGGGAGCTGTTTTTT. It translates to CASSLEGGTGELFF.